This T cell receptor beta chain appears in the sequencing data of a study of blood T cell repertoires in COVID-19. Sequencing used immunoSEQ multiplex PCR; TCRdb keeps in-frame clones, though not all of them. The data contain roughly 60,000 clones, approximately 92% of them singletons. This CDR3 has 15 residues. The ends lost 3 bases at V and 5 bases at J; junction bases unmatched: 6. In germline, CDR1 is SEHNR, CDR2 FQNEAQ (reference sequence). Sequencing was performed on peripheral blood. The TCR originated in a man aged 50 to 59 with active COVID-19. The chain carries TRBV7-9 and TRBJ1-4; TRBD1 agrees at 7 bases. This chain's CDR3 is CASSLAGTENEKLFF. In DNA, the CDR3 is TGTGCCAGCAGCTTGGCCGGGACAGAGAATGAAAAACTGTTTTTT. The full variable domain, with the rest looked up from reference TRBV7-9 and TRBJ1-4, is DTGVSQNPRHKITKRGQNVTFRCDPISEHNRLYWYRQTLGQGPEFLTYFQNEAQLEKSRLLSDRFSAERPKGSFSTLEIQRTEQGDSAMYLCASSLAGTENEKLFFGSGTQLSVL.